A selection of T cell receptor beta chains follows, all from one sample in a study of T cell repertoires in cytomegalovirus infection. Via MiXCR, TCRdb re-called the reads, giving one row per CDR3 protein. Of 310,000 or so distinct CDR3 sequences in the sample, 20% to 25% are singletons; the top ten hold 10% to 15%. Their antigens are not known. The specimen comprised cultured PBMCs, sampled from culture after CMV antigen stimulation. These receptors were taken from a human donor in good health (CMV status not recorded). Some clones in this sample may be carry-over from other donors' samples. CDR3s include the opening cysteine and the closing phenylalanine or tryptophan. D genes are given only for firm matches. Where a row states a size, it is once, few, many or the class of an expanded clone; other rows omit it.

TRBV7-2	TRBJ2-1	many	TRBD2	TGTGCCACCAGGACTAGCGGGAGTCCCACTGAGCAGTTCTTC	CATRTSGSPTEQFF
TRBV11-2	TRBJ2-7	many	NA	TGTGCCAGCAGCTTAGAATCGCAGTTATACGAGCAGTACTTC	CASSLESQLYEQYF
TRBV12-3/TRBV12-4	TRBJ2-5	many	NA	TGTGCCAGCAGACCCGGGGCAGGCCAAGAGACCCAGTACTTC	CASRPGAGQETQYF
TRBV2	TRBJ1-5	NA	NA	TGTGCCAGCAGTGATCAGGGCCTCGGACAGCCCCAGCATTTT	CASSDQGLGQPQHF
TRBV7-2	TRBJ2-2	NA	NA	TGTGCCAGCAGCTTAGTTCCGGGAGCGGCCGGGGAGCTGTTTTTT	CASSLVPGAAGELFF
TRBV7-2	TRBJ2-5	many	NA	TGTGCCAGCAGCTTAGCAATTGGGGAGACCCAGTACTTC	CASSLAIGETQYF
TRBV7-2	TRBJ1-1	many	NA	TGTGCCAGCAGCTCCTTGGGAACTATAATGAACACTGAAGCTTTCTTT	CASSSLGTIMNTEAFF
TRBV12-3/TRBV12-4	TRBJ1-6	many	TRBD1	TGTGCCAGCAATTGGACAGGGGGAAAGAATTCACCCCTCCACTTT	CASNWTGGKNSPLHF
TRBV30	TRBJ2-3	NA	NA	TGTGCCTGGAGTCGGAAGGGGGTGACAGATACGCAGTATTTT	CAWSRKGVTDTQYF
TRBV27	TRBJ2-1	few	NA	TGTGCCAGCAGTACCAGGGACGGTATGAGCTACAATGAGCAGTTCTTC	CASSTRDGMSYNEQFF
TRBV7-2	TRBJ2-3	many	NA	TGTGCCAGCAGCTTGGAAGCGGCGGGTACGCAGTATTTT	CASSLEAAGTQYF
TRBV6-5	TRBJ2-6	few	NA	TGTGCCAGCAGTTTCGAGGGGCTAAGCTCTGGGGCCAACGTCCTGACTTTC	CASSFEGLSSGANVLTF
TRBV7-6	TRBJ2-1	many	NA	TGTGCCAGCAGCTTAGCAGGGGAACGTGGTGAGCAGTTCTTC	CASSLAGERGEQFF
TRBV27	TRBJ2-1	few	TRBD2	TGTGCCAGCAGTTTATGGGTCAGCGGGAGGTCGGAGAATGAGCAGTTCTTC	CASSLWVSGRSENEQFF
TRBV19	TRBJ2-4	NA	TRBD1	TGTGCCAGTAGTATAGAGGGACAGGGAAGGTACTTC	CASSIEGQGRYF
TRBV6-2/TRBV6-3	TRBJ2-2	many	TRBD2	TGTGCCAGCAGTTACAATAGGCGGGAGGGCCCCCTAGGCACCGGGGAGCTGTTTTTT	CASSYNRREGPLGTGELFF
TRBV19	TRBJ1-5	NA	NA	TGTGCCAGTAGTTACGGGGGGGCGAGATACCAGCCCCAGCATTTT	CASSYGGARYQPQHF
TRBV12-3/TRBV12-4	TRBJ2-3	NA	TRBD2	TGTGCCAGCAGGTCCGGACTAGCGACAGATACGCAGTATTTT	CASRSGLATDTQYF
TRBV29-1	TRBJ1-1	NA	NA	TGCAGCGTTCGACAGAACACTGAAGCTTTCTTT	CSVRQNTEAFF
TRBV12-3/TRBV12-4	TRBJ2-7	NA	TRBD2	TGTGCCAGCAGAGACGGACTAGGAAGGTACGAGCAGTACTTC	CASRDGLGRYEQYF
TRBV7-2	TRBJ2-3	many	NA	TGTGCCAGCAGCTCGACATTTGCGCAGTATTTT	CASSSTFAQYF
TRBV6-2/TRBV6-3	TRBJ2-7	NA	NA	TGTGCCAGCAGACCCGGAGGGACCTACGAGCAGTACTTC	CASRPGGTYEQYF
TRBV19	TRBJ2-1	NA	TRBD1	TGTGCCAGTAGGGCGGACAGGACCCACAATGAGCAGTTCTTC	CASRADRTHNEQFF
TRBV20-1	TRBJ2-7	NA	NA	TGCAGCCCTATGGGGGAAAATGACGAGCAGTACTTC	CSPMGENDEQYF
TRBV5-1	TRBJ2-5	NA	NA	TGCGCCAGCAGCTTTGGGTCGTACCAAGAGACCCAGTACTTC	CASSFGSYQETQYF
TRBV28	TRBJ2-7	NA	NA	NA	CASSLERDSPYEQYF
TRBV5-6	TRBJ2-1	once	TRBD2	TGTGCCAGCAGCTTGGTGGGACTAGCGTCTGGTGAGCAGTTCTTC	CASSLVGLASGEQFF
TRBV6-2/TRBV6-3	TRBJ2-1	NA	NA	TGTGCCAGCAGTGCGACTAGGGTCAATGAGCAGTTCTTC	CASSATRVNEQFF
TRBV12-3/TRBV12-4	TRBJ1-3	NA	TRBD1	TGTGCCGGAACAGGGGGCTCCTCTAGAAACACCATATATTTT	CAGTGGSSRNTIYF
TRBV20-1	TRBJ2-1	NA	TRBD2	TGCAGTGCTGCGCTAGCGGGAGCTGAGGAGCAGTTCTTC	CSAALAGAEEQFF
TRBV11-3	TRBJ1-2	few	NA	TGTGCCAGCAGCGCCATCGGACAGTCCTTAGGTGGCTACACCTTC	CASSAIGQSLGGYTF
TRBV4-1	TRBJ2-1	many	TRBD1	TGCGCCAGCAGCCAAGGGACAGGAGGCTTACTTACTCTCGGTGAGCAGTTCTTC	CASSQGTGGLLTLGEQFF
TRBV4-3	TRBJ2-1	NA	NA	TGCGCCAGCAGCACTAATGAGCAGTTCTTC	CASSTNEQFF
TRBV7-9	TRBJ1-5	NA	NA	TGTGCCAGCACCCTCGAGGACCAGCCCCAGCATTTT	CASTLEDQPQHF
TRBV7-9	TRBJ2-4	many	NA	TGTGCCAGCAGCCCCCGGGGGGCGGCCAAAAACATTCAGTACTTC	CASSPRGAAKNIQYF
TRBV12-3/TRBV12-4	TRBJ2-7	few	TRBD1	TGTGCCAGCAGTTTACCGGGACAGGGTCCTCCCGAGCAGTACTTC	CASSLPGQGPPEQYF
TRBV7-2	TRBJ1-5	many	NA	TGTGCCAGCACGCTTATATCGGGGGTACGCCAGCCCCAGCATTTT	CASTLISGVRQPQHF
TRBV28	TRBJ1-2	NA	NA	TGTGCCAGCAGTCTGACGAATTACCGGGACTGGTACTTC	CASSLTNYRDWYF
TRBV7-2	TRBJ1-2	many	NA	TGTGCCAGCAGCCCCCCCTGGGCAGGGGAGGATGGCTACACCTTC	CASSPPWAGEDGYTF
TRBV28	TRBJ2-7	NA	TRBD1	TGTGCCAGCAGACAGACAGGGAGCGGGCAGTACTTC	CASRQTGSGQYF
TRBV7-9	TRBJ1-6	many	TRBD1	TGTGCCAGCAGCGGGGGACAGGCAGATATCAATAATTCACCCCTCCACTTT	CASSGGQADINNSPLHF
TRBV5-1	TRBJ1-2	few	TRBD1	TGCGCCAGCAGCTTGGACGGACAGGGGGCGGGCTATGGCTACACCTTC	CASSLDGQGAGYGYTF